These 23 T cell receptor beta chains came from one sample sequenced in a study of T cells in Graves' hyperthyroidism and ophthalmopathy. Using RNA transcripts as the source, TCR beta CDR3 regions were amplified. RT-PCR in the first round (using the HTBI primer set) targeted the TCR CDR3. TCRdb ran MiXCR on the multiplex PCR reads and lists one entry per CDR3 protein. The table lists 130,000 or so distinct CDR3 sequences, approximately 20% of them singletons, with 67% in the top ten. The specimen sequenced was blood. All receptors come from a woman in her forties or fifties with Graves' hyperthyroidism that later progressed to Graves' ophthalmopathy.

This chain connects TRBV4-1 to TRBJ1-5; 9 bases align to TRBD1. V lost 0 bases and J lost 1; bases outside the gene matches: 1. The CDR3 has 16 residues. Germline CDR1 is MGHRA and CDR2 is YSYEKL. CDR3 sequence reads: CASSQDGQGSNQPQHF. CDR3 nucleotides: TGCGCCAGCAGCCAAGACGGACAGGGGAGCAATCAGCCCCAGCATTTT.

This clonotype was observed many times. This rearrangement joins TRBV19 to TRBJ2-6; TRBD1 agrees at 9 bases. This CDR3 is 17 amino acids long. Germline assignment: CDR1 LNHDA and CDR2 SQIVND (reference sequence). Trimming at V came to 6 bases and at J to 0 bases, leaving 6 bases not matched to a gene. CDR3 in amino acids: CASRSPGQGSGANVLTF. DNA for the CDR3: TGTGCCAGTAGGTCCCCGGGACAGGGCTCTGGGGCCAACGTCCTGACTTTC.

This clonotype was observed at least ten times. The CDR3 nucleotides read TGTGCCAGCTTAGCCCGGGGACCGAGAGGGGGTGAGCAGTTCTTC. Amino acids: CASLARGPRGGEQFF. The chain combines TRBV6-1 with TRBJ2-1, with D possibly matching TRBD1 (6 bases). Trimming left V 8 bases short and J 9 bases short, with 23 bases between. Germline assignment: CDR1 MNHNS and CDR2 SASEGT. There are 15 residues in the CDR3.

This clonotype came up many times. V and J are TRBV30 and TRBJ2-1; TRBD2 is a possible D gene (7 bases). The germline CDR1 and CDR2 sequences are GTSNPN and SVGIG (reference sequence). Trimming removed 5 bases at V and 6 bases at J, with 17 bases between. The CDR3 runs 14 residues. The CDR3 DNA reads TGTGCCTGGGGGGAGGGGGGTTGGGGCAATGAGCAGTTCTTC. This translates into CAWGEGGWGNEQFF.

The genes are TRBV2 and TRBJ1-2, with 10 nucleotides matching TRBD1. This CDR3 is 12 amino acids long. Germline assignment: CDR1 SNHLY and CDR2 FYNNEI. Trimming cost V 9 bases and J 6 bases; bases outside gene matches: 4. In DNA form, the CDR3 reads TGTGCCAGGAGACAGGGGGCGGATGGCTACACCTTC. Its protein is CARRQGADGYTF.

This rearrangement joins TRBV6-1 to TRBJ2-1; 11 nucleotides agree with TRBD2. CDR3 length: 15 residues. Germline lookup yields CDR1 MNHNS and CDR2 SASEGT. Trimming removed 3 bases from V and 8 bases from J; junction bases left unmatched: 6. CDR3: CASSERIAGGDEQFF. The CDR3 DNA is TGTGCCAGCAGTGAGAGGATAGCGGGAGGGGATGAGCAGTTCTTC.

The V gene is TRBV28, the J gene TRBJ1-1; possibly TRBD1 for D (5 bases). V was pared by 1 base and J by 4 bases, with 13 bases between. The CDR3 runs 15 residues. CDR1 and CDR2 (germline): MDHEN, SYDVKM. The CDR3 loop is CASSLSYGGVTEAFF. The CDR3 DNA reads TGTGCCAGCAGTTTATCCTACGGAGGGGTCACTGAAGCTTTCTTT.

This chain joins TRBV20-1 and TRBJ1-5; the D is unclear. The V gene's germline CDR1 is DFQATT and CDR2 SNEGSKA (reference sequence). This CDR3 has 13 residues. Deletions cut 5 bases from V and 1 base from J, with 9 bases between. CDR3 nucleotide sequence: TGCAGTGCTGATCTTGGGAGCAATCAGCCCCAGCATTTT. Encoded protein: CSADLGSNQPQHF.

This clonotype was detected many times. This chain connects TRBV5-8 to TRBJ2-7; 8 nucleotides agree with TRBD1. This CDR3 is built from 14 residues. CDR1 and CDR2 (germline): SGHTS, YDEGEE. V lost 4 bases, J lost 2 bases, and 5 bases stayed unmatched. The CDR3 region is CASSLGTGAYEQYF. The CDR3 DNA reads TGTGCCAGCAGCCTCGGGACAGGAGCCTACGAGCAGTACTTC. The full variable domain, its missing parts supplied by reference TRBV5-8 and TRBJ2-7, is EAGVTQSPTHLIKTRGQQATLRCSPISGHTSVYWYQQALGLGLQFLLWYDEGEERNRGNFPPRFSGRQFPNYSSELNVNALELEDSALYLCASSLGTGAYEQYFGPGTRLTVT.

This clonotype was found a few times. The rearrangement uses TRBV11-2 and TRBJ2-7; TRBD1 might be the D (6 bases). The CDR3 totals 15 residues. Germline V gives CDR1 SGHAT, CDR2 FQNNGV. V was clipped by 3 bases and J by 2 bases, with 14 bases between them. The DNA for the CDR3 is TGTGCCAGCAGCTTCCACAGGGTAAGGGCCTACGAGCAGTACTTC. Its translation: CASSFHRVRAYEQYF.

This clonotype was picked up many times. The V call is TRBV2, the J call TRBJ2-7; D is unclear. The CDR3 is made up of 13 amino acids. V shed 2 bases and J shed 2 bases, with 7 bases lying between them. The germline CDR1 and CDR2 sequences are SNHLY and FYNNEI. CDR3 in DNA: TGTGCCAGCAGTGAATTGTTACCCTACGAGCAGTACTTC. Amino acids: CASSELLPYEQYF.

V is TRBV29-1 and J is TRBJ1-3; a weak D match, TRBD1 (5 bases). Deletions cut 5 bases from V and 6 bases from J, with 14 bases between. Germline CDR1 and CDR2: SQVTM and ANQGSEA. The CDR3 extends over 13 amino acids. CDR3 DNA sequence: TGCAGCGTTCAAGGAGGGGCCGAAAACACCATATATTTT. This codes for CSVQGGAENTIYF.

This clonotype has a count of ten or more. The rearrangement links TRBV7-9 to TRBJ2-7, with D unresolved. Germline CDR1 is SEHNR and CDR2 is FQNEAQ (reference sequence). V shed 4 bases and J shed 7 bases, with 14 bases lying between them. The CDR3 runs to 13 residues. CDR3 nucleotides: TGTGCCAGCAGCTCTCCGGGCTCGTTAGAGCAGTACTTC. It yields the protein CASSSPGSLEQYF.

V usage is TRBV7-3 and J usage is TRBJ2-2, with no clear D. V was clipped by 5 bases and J by 8 bases, with 18 bases between them. The CDR3 runs to 15 residues. Germline-derived CDR1 and CDR2 are SGHTA and FQGTGA. This CDR3 reads CASSPWTGSPGELFF. The CDR3 DNA reads TGTGCCAGCAGCCCATGGACCGGGTCCCCGGGGGAGCTGTTTTTT.

The gene calls are TRBV5-8 and TRBJ2-1; TRBD2 matches 13 bases. The ends lost 4 bases at V and 10 bases at J; junction bases unmatched: 5. Looked up from germline, CDR1 is SGHTS and CDR2 is YDEGEE. The CDR3 is 14 residues long. CDR3 sequence: CASSAGLAGEEQFF. The CDR3 coding sequence is TGTGCCAGCAGCGCAGGACTAGCGGGAGAAGAGCAGTTCTTC. Together with reference TRBV5-8 and TRBJ2-1, the CDR3 gives the full variable domain: EAGVTQSPTHLIKTRGQQATLRCSPISGHTSVYWYQQALGLGLQFLLWYDEGEERNRGNFPPRFSGRQFPNYSSELNVNALELEDSALYLCASSAGLAGEEQFFGPGTRLTVL.

Notes on this clonotype: An end of the junction differs from the germline gene, which may be a read error. The V and J genes are TRBV29-1 and TRBJ2-7, with D uncertain. This CDR3 is built from 11 residues. Looked up from germline, CDR1 is SQVTM and CDR2 is ANQGSEA. The CDR3 sequence: CSIRNSSEQYF. For the CDR3, the DNA is TGCAGCATTCGGAATTCCTCCGAGCAGTACTTC.

The rearrangement joins TRBV28 to TRBJ2-1; 8 nucleotides line up with TRBD2. The germline gives CDR1 MDHEN, CDR2 SYDVKM. This CDR3 spans 16 amino acids. V shed 5 bases, J shed 2 bases, and the junction held 8 bases outside the gene matches. CDR3 region: CASSPRTSPTYNEQFF. For the CDR3, the DNA is TGTGCCAGCAGTCCCCGGACTAGCCCAACCTACAATGAGCAGTTCTTC.

This clonotype was counted many times. The J gene is TRBJ1-5, the V gene TRBV12-3 or TRBV12-4; 7 bases line up with TRBD1. J gave up 5 bases and V 6 bases, and 10 bases lay outside the gene matches. The CDR3 is 15 residues long. CDR3 nucleotide sequence: TGTGCCAGCAGCTTGGGGACAGCCGGTTATCAGCCCCAGCATTTT. Protein: CASSLGTAGYQPQHF.

The chain links TRBV13 to TRBJ2-3; the match to TRBD2 covers 11 bases. Trimming took 2 bases from V and 0 from J; bases not matched to a gene: 4. CDR1 is PRHDT and CDR2 is FYEKMQ in the germline V gene (reference sequence). This CDR3 has 17 amino acids. For the CDR3, the DNA is TGTGCCAGCAGCTTAAGACTAGCGGGGATAAGCACAGATACGCAGTATTTT. Translated, it gives CASSLRLAGISTDTQYF.

The sample holds many counts of this clonotype. The chain links TRBV5-1 to TRBJ1-1; possible D gene TRBD1, 6 bases. V lost 2 bases and J 10 bases, leaving 15 bases between the germline ends. Germline loops: CDR1 SGHRS, CDR2 YFSETQ. CDR3 length equals 13 residues. CDR3 bases: TGCGCCAGCAGCTTCAAGGGGGAACTGGTAGCTTTCTTT. It yields the protein CASSFKGELVAFF.

This clonotype occurred many times. The chain couples TRBV7-2 to TRBJ2-1; D gene uncertain. This CDR3 has 16 amino acids. V was shortened by 1 base and J by 0 bases, with 10 bases between the two germline ends. Germline V gene lookup returns CDR1 SGHTA and CDR2 FQGNSA. CDR3 region: CASSLEFGSSYNEQFF. The CDR3 nucleotides are TGTGCCAGCAGCTTAGAGTTCGGCAGCTCCTACAATGAGCAGTTCTTC.

There are a few counts of this clonotype. This chain connects TRBV7-9 to TRBJ2-1, with TRBD2 identical over 10 bases. Unmatched junction bases numbered 5, after V lost 2 bases and J lost 7 bases. Germline lookup yields CDR1 SEHNR and CDR2 FQNEAQ (reference sequence). The CDR3 has 15 amino acids. Written as DNA, the CDR3 is TGTGCCAGCAGCTTATCTAGCGGGAGTTCTAATGAGCAGTTCTTC. This codes for CASSLSSGSSNEQFF.

The sample holds one count of this clonotype. A read error is possible here, since a much larger clone lies one base away. The chain employs TRBV7-3 and TRBJ2-7, with TRBD1 identical over 8 bases. The CDR3 length is 13 residues. The V gene end was trimmed by 6 bases and the J gene end by 5 bases; junction bases not matched to a gene: 6. CDR1 and CDR2 from the germline V gene are SGHTA and FQGTGA. CDR3 loop: CASRAIQGDEQYF. The CDR3 DNA follows: TGTGCCAGCAGGGCAATACAGGGGGACGAGCAGTACTTC.